A selection of T cell receptor beta chains follows, all from one sample in a study of T cells in Graves' hyperthyroidism and ophthalmopathy. TCRdb re-called the multiplex PCR reads with MiXCR, one entry per CDR3 protein. The table shows hundreds of thousands of distinct CDR3 sequences, with 45% occurring only once. What was sequenced was peripheral blood or thyroid tissue (not recorded which). The receptors shown here come from an adult man with Graves' disease, either hyperthyroidism or ophthalmopathy (not recorded which). The CDR3 runs from the conserved cysteine through the conserved F or W. D genes are given only for firm matches. Some rows have no size entry. The others give once, few or many, or a class for an expanded clone.

v_call	d_call	clone_size	j_call	cdr3_nt	cdr3_aa
TRBV3-1	TRBD2	few	TRBJ2-2	TGTGCCAGCAGCCAGGGTAGCGGGGGCATCGGGGAGCTGTTTTTT	CASSQGSGGIGELFF
TRBV25-1	TRBD1	many	TRBJ1-2	TGTGCCAGCAGACTTACAGGGGCCGCCTATGGCTACACCTTC	CASRLTGAAYGYTF
TRBV7-9	TRBD1	NA	TRBJ2-7	TGTGCCAGCAGCTCGCACGACCTACAGGGGGACACCTACGAGCAGTACTTC	CASSSHDLQGDTYEQYF
TRBV12-3/TRBV12-4	NA	NA	TRBJ1-2	TGTGCCAGCAGGGAAACAGAAGGGGACTATGGCTACACCTTC	CASRETEGDYGYTF
TRBV20-1	NA	few	TRBJ1-1	TGCAGTGCTACCACCTCCACAGCGAACACTGAAGCTTTCTTT	CSATTSTANTEAFF
TRBV15	NA	NA	TRBJ1-5	TGTGCCACCAGCAGCATGGCAGACAATCAGCCCCAGCATTTT	CATSSMADNQPQHF
TRBV2	TRBD2	many	TRBJ2-5	TGTGCCAGTATGACTAGCGGGAGGGCCCGTGGTGAGACCCAGTACTTC	CASMTSGRARGETQYF
TRBV5-1	NA	NA	TRBJ1-1	TGCGCCAGCAGCTTGGCAGTCGGTAACACTGAAGCTTTCTTT	CASSLAVGNTEAFF
TRBV20-1	NA	NA	TRBJ1-5	TGCAGTGCTAGACTCCCAGGGGGCAATCAGCCCCAGCATTTT	CSARLPGGNQPQHF
TRBV5-6	TRBD1	many	TRBJ1-5	TGTGCCAGCAGCAAGACGGGACAGCCGAATCAGCCCCAGCATTTT	CASSKTGQPNQPQHF
TRBV25-1	TRBD1	NA	TRBJ1-1	TGTGCCAGCAGTGAATTGGGACAGAGCCTCATGAACACTGAAGCTTTCTTT	CASSELGQSLMNTEAFF
TRBV29-1	NA	many	TRBJ1-2	TGCAGCGTTTCACAGGGATCGGGCTACACCTTC	CSVSQGSGYTF
TRBV7-9	NA	many	TRBJ2-7	TGTGCCAGCAGCGCCCGCACAGTGACTTCCTACGAGCAGTACTTC	CASSARTVTSYEQYF
TRBV29-1	NA	NA	TRBJ1-5	TGCAGCGCCCCAGAGTATCGGAATCAGCCCCAGCATTTT	CSAPEYRNQPQHF
TRBV9	NA	many	TRBJ1-6	TGTGCCAGCAGCGTAGGCCGGGAGTCACCCCTCCACTTT	CASSVGRESPLHF
TRBV15	NA	NA	TRBJ2-2	TGTGCCACCAGCAGAGGGGACCACAGGGATTACACCGGGGAGCTGTTTTTT	CATSRGDHRDYTGELFF
TRBV2	TRBD1	NA	TRBJ1-5	TGTGCCAGCGGGGCGACAGGGATCAATCAGCCCCAGCATTTT	CASGATGINQPQHF
TRBV19	TRBD1	once	TRBJ1-2	TGTGCCAGTAGTAGACAGGGGAATAACTATGGCTACACCTTC	CASSRQGNNYGYTF
TRBV24-1	NA	NA	TRBJ1-2	TGTGCCACCAGTGCGGCCAGCTCTGGAAACACCTTC	CATSAASSGNTF
TRBV25-1	NA	NA	TRBJ2-6	TGTGCCAGCAGCTTAAAGCGACAGGAGCACAACTCTGGGGCCAACGTCCTGACTTTC	CASSLKRQEHNSGANVLTF
TRBV7-9	NA	many	TRBJ2-5	TGTGCCAGCAGCGCGACAGGGAGGTGGGGAGAGACCCAGTACTTC	CASSATGRWGETQYF
TRBV2	NA	few	TRBJ1-6	TGTGCCAGCGGGGACACGAATTCACCCCTCCACTTT	CASGDTNSPLHF